These 11 T cell receptor beta chains were all obtained from the same sample, sequenced in a study of cytomegalovirus exposure and HLA in healthy donors. A multiplex PCR was run with 60 Vbeta primers and 13 Jbeta primers. Assay used: immunoSEQ multiplex PCR; TCRdb lists only in-frame clones, some missing. The table shows fewer than 200,000 clones, with roughly four fifths occurring only once. Sequenced material: PBMCs. These receptors all stem from a man in his forties or fifties in good health and CMV-seronegative.

This rearrangement joins TRBV19 to TRBJ1-1; D may be TRBD1 (5 bases). Deletions cut 3 bases from V and 4 bases from J, with 15 bases between. This CDR3 spans 15 amino acids. CDR1 and CDR2 (germline): LNHDA, SQIVND (reference sequence). The DNA for the CDR3 is TGTGCCAGTAGTATGATGTTGACCGGGGGCACTGAAGCTTTCTTT. Its translation is CASSMMLTGGTEAFF.

This chain uses TRBV7-2 with TRBJ2-7; a weak D match, TRBD2 (6 bases). Germline loops: CDR1 SGHTA, CDR2 FQGNSA. Trimming pared 5 bases from V and 1 base from J, leaving 15 bases between. The CDR3 consists of 15 residues. CDR3 sequence: CASSTPGTPSYEQYF. For the CDR3, the DNA is TGTGCCAGCAGCACTCCCGGGACTCCTTCCTACGAGCAGTACTTC.

The rearrangement joins TRBV18 to TRBJ2-3, with 7 bases matching TRBD1. The V and J ends lost 3 bases and 2 bases, in that order; junction bases with no gene match: 5. CDR1 is KGHSH, CDR2 LQKENI, per germline. CDR3 size: 15 residues. Here the CDR3 reads CASSPRDSFTDTQYF. The CDR3 DNA reads as TGTGCCAGCTCACCCAGGGACAGTTTCACAGATACGCAGTATTTT.

This clone was counted only a few times. V usage is TRBV9 and J usage is TRBJ1-4; D not certain. Germline V gene data show CDR1 as SGDLS and CDR2 as YYNGEE. The V gene lost 4 bases and the J gene lost 13 bases, with 17 bases spanning the gap. This CDR3 is built from 13 residues. CDR3 DNA: TGTGCCAGCAGCCCCCCGGGAGGGAGCGTACTGTTTTTT. Translation: CASSPPGGSVLFF. The whole variable domain, remainder taken from reference TRBV9 and TRBJ1-4, is DSGVTQTPKHLITATGQRVTLRCSPRSGDLSVYWYQQSLDQGLQFLIQYYNGEERAKGNILERFSAQQFPDLHSELNLSSLELGDSALYFCASSPPGGSVLFFGSGTQLSVL.

The chain employs TRBV7-2 and TRBJ2-7, with D possibly matching TRBD1 (6 bases). CDR3 length: 13 amino acids. V was clipped by 2 bases and J by 6 bases, with 11 bases between them. From germline, CDR1 is SGHTA and CDR2 FQGNSA. CDR3 coding DNA: TGTGCCAGCAGCTTACAGGGGTCGGTCGAGCAGTACTTC. Translated: CASSLQGSVEQYF.

The chain uses TRBV15 and TRBJ2-5; D is possibly TRBD2 (6 bases). Per germline, CDR1 LNHNV and CDR2 YYDKDF (reference sequence). With 5 bases removed from V and 11 bases from J, the gap between germline ends came to 24 bases. The CDR3 has 15 amino acids. CDR3 sequence reads: CATSRNREPGEEQYF. The CDR3 DNA reads as TGTGCCACCAGCCGTAACCGGGAGCCAGGCGAAGAGCAGTACTTC. Based on the CDR3 plus reference TRBV15 and TRBJ2-5, the full variable domain is DAMVIQNPRYQVTQFGKPVTLSCSQTLNHNVMYWYQQKSSQAPKLLFHYYDKDFNNEADTPDNFQSRRPNTSFCFLDIRSPGLGDTAMYLCATSRNREPGEEQYFGPGTRLLVL.

The chain has TRBV6-5 and TRBJ2-5; no clear D gene. Trimming cost V 3 bases and J 4 bases, with 12 bases left between them. The CDR3 is 14 residues long. Germline V CDR1 and CDR2: MNHEY, SVGAGI. In DNA, the CDR3 is TGTGCCAGCAGTTATCGTGGCCGTGCAGAGACCCAGTACTTC. It encodes CASSYRGRAETQYF.

This sequence joins TRBV5-1 and TRBJ1-4; the D is unclear. V was cut by 4 bases and J by 0 bases, with 13 bases left in between. Germline V gene lookup returns CDR1 SGHRS and CDR2 YFSETQ. The CDR3 contains 16 residues. The CDR3 reads CASSRRTEATNEKLFF. The CDR3 DNA reads TGCGCCAGCAGCAGGAGGACGGAGGCAACTAATGAAAAACTGTTTTTT.

V usage is TRBV12-5 and J usage is TRBJ2-1; D remains unclear. Trimming left V 1 base short and J 7 bases short, with 14 bases between. The germline V gene has CDR1 LGHNT and CDR2 FRNRAP. The CDR3 runs 15 residues. Written as DNA, the CDR3 is TGTGCTAGTGGTTTGGAGGCTAGTTTACGTAATGAGCAGTTCTTC. Its protein product is CASGLEASLRNEQFF.

DNA of the CDR3: TGCAGCGTCACCGACGGGAGCTCCTACGAGCAGTACTTC. The encoded protein is CSVTDGSSYEQYF. The chain links TRBV29-1 to TRBJ2-7; D might be TRBD2 (6 bases). The CDR3 runs 13 residues. Germline CDR1 reads SQVTM; CDR2 reads ANQGSEA. Trimming removed 6 bases from V and 0 bases from J, with 12 bases in between.

The J gene is TRBJ1-5, the V gene TRBV6-6; D is unclear. V lost 6 bases and J 5 bases, leaving 11 bases between the germline ends. Germline V CDR1 and CDR2: MNHNY, SVGAGI (reference sequence). The CDR3 is 13 amino acids. CDR3 in DNA: TGTGCCAGCAGCCCCGGAGCTTATCAGCCCCAGCATTTT. It yields the protein CASSPGAYQPQHF.